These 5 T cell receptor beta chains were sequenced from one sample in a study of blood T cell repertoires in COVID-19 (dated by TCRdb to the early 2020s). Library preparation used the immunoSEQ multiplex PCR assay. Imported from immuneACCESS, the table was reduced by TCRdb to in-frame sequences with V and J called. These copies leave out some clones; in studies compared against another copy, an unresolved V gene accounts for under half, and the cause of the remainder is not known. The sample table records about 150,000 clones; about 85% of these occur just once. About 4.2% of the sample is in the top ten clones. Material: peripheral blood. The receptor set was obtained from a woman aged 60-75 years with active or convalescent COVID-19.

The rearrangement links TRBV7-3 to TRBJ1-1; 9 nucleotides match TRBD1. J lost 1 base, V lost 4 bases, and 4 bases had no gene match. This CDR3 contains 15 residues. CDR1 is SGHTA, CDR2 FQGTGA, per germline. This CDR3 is CASSSAGQGNTEAFF. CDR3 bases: TGTGCCAGCAGCTCAGCGGGACAGGGGAACACTGAAGCTTTCTTT.

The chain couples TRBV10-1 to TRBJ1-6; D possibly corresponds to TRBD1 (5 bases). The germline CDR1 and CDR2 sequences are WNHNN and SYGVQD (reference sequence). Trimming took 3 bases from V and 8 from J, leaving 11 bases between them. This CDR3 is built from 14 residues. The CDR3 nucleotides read TGCGCCAGCAGTGAAGCAGGGTGGGATTCACCCCTCCACTTT. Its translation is CASSEAGWDSPLHF.

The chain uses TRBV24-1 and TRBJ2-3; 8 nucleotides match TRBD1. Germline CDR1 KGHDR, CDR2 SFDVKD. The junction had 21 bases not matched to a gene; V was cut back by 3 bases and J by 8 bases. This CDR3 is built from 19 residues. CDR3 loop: CATSDTTGVGFSGPGTQYF. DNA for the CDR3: TGTGCCACCAGTGATACGACAGGGGTAGGTTTCTCCGGACCGGGTACGCAGTATTTT.

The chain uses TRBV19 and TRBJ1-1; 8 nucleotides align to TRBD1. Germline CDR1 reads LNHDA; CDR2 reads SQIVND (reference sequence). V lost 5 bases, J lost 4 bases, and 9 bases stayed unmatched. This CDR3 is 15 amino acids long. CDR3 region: CASSPDRGARTEAFF. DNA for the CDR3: TGTGCCAGTAGTCCCGACAGGGGAGCGCGCACTGAAGCTTTCTTT.

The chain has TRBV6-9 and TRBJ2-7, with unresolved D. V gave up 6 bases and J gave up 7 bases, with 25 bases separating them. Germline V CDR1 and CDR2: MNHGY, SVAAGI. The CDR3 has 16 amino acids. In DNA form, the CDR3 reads TGTGCCAGCAGATTGGCGTCGTCCCTTACTCCGGAGGAGCAGTACTTC. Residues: CASRLASSLTPEEQYF.